Shown below are 8 T cell receptor beta chains from a single sample sequenced in a study of blood T cell dynamics during melanoma immunotherapy. TCRdb keeps only in-frame clones here, not all; method: immunoSEQ multiplex PCR. The profile covers 17,000 or so clones, with 83% appearing a single time and around 8% taken by the ten largest. Documented time point: pre-treatment baseline. This specimen consisted of blood, obtained from a patient treated with checkpoint blockade. Every receptor here comes from a human donor with melanoma.

The V and J genes are TRBV19 and TRBJ1-5; 7 nucleotides agree with TRBD1. Germline loops: CDR1 LNHDA, CDR2 SQIVND (reference sequence). The CDR3 length is 14 residues. J lost 1 base, V lost 8 bases, and 5 bases had no gene match. The CDR3 loop is CASELTGSNQPQHF. The DNA of the CDR3 is TGTGCCAGTGAATTGACAGGGAGCAATCAGCCCCAGCATTTT. Together with reference TRBV19 and TRBJ1-5, the CDR3 gives the full variable domain: DGGITQSPKYLFRKEGQNVTLSCEQNLNHDAMYWYRQDPGQGLRLIYYSQIVNDFQKGDIAEGYSVSREKKESFPLTVTSAQKNPTAFYLCASELTGSNQPQHFGDGTRLSIL.

The V and J genes are TRBV5-4 and TRBJ1-2; D gene uncertain. The CDR3 totals 12 residues. Trimming removed 3 bases at V and 5 bases at J, with 8 bases between. Germline CDR1 and CDR2: SGHNT and YYREEE (reference sequence). For the CDR3, the DNA is TGTGCCAGCAGCTCTGACAAGTATGGCTACACCTTC. This encodes CASSSDKYGYTF. Complete variable domain (other parts from reference TRBV5-4 and TRBJ1-2): ETGVTQSPTHLIKTRGQQVTLRCSSQSGHNTVSWYQQALGQGPQFIFQYYREEENGRGNFPPRFSGLQFPNYSSELNVNALELDDSALYLCASSSDKYGYTFGSGTRLTVV.

V gene TRBV18 combines with J gene TRBJ1-1, with D perhaps TRBD1 (5 bases). V dropped 4 bases and J dropped 7 bases, with 16 bases sitting between them. Germline values: CDR1 KGHSH, CDR2 LQKENI. The CDR3 runs to 14 residues. CDR3 loop: CASSRLDTQGEAFF. Here the CDR3 DNA reads TGTGCCAGCTCACGCTTGGACACCCAGGGTGAAGCTTTCTTT.

The gene calls are TRBV19 and TRBJ1-2; the D gene is possibly TRBD1 (5 bases). CDR1 LNHDA and CDR2 SQIVND come from the germline V gene (reference sequence). Trimming shortened V by 9 bases and J by 4 bases, and 12 bases separated the two germline ends. CDR3 length: 12 residues. CDR3 nucleotides: TGTGCCAGCGACAGCAACTTCTATGGCTACACCTTC. Amino acids: CASDSNFYGYTF.

Worth noting for this clone: One junction end does not reproduce the germline sequence, and a read error may be involved. This specimen includes other DNA sequences encoding the same CDR3. This sequence joins TRBV29-1 and TRBJ1-2; D is ambiguous. CDR3 length: 9 amino acids. Germline CDR1 is SQVTM and CDR2 is ANQGSEA. The CDR3 region is CSEDYGYTF. CDR3 bases: TGCAGCGAAGACTACGGCTACACCTTC.

The chain uses TRBV7-8 and TRBJ2-7, with D possibly being TRBD2 (5 bases). CDR3 length: 15 amino acids. Germline V CDR1 and CDR2: SGHVS, FQNEAQ. Trimming removed 5 bases at V and 5 bases at J, with 19 bases between. CDR3 sequence (DNA): TGTGCCAGCAGCCCCAGCGGCGGGCCGAAGAACGAGCAGTACTTC. Translated, it gives CASSPSGGPKNEQYF.

The chain joins TRBV27 to TRBJ2-2; 10 bases match TRBD2. The length of the CDR3 is 19 residues. Trimming at V came to 5 bases and at J to 2 bases, leaving 14 bases not matched to a gene. The germline V gene encodes CDR1 MNHEY and CDR2 SMNVEV (reference sequence). CDR3 in DNA: TGTGCCAGCAGTCAACAACCCCCAGGACTAGCGGATAACACCGGGGAGCTGTTTTTT. Protein product: CASSQQPPGLADNTGELFF.

The rearrangement links TRBV9 to TRBJ1-2; 7 bases align to TRBD1. Germline loops: CDR1 SGDLS, CDR2 YYNGEE. Trimming removed 3 bases from V and 5 bases from J; junction bases left unmatched: 13. The CDR3 sequence is 16 residues long. The CDR3, as DNA: TGTGCCAGCAGCGCGACGGGACAGACCTTAGGGTATGGCTACACCTTC. Amino acids: CASSATGQTLGYGYTF.